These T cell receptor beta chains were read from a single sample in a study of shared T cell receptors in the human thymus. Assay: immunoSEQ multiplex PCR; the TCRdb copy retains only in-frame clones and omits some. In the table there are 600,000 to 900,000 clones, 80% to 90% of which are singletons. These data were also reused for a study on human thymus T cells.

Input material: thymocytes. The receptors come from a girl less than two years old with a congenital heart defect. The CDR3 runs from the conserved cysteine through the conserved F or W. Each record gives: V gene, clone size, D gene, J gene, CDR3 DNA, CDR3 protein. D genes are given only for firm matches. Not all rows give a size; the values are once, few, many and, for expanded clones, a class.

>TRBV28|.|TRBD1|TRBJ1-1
TGTGCCAGCAGTTTAGATCAGGGGGCGAACACTGAAGCTTTCTTT
CASSLDQGANTEAFF
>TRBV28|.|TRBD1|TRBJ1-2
TGTGCCAGCATGTGGCAGGGGGATGGCTACACCTTC
CASMWQGDGYTF
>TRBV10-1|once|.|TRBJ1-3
TGCGCCAGCAGACACGACTCTGGAAACACCATATATTTT
CASRHDSGNTIYF
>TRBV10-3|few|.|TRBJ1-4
TGTGCCATCAGTGAAGTACGGGATAATGAAAAACTGTTTTTT
CAISEVRDNEKLFF
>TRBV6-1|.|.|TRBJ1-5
TGTGCCAGCAGTGGAGAGGGAAGGGGCAATCAGCCCCAGCATTTT
CASSGEGRGNQPQHF
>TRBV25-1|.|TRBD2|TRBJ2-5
TGTGCCAGCAGTGAACTGACTAGCGGGCAAGAGACCCAGTACTTC
CASSELTSGQETQYF
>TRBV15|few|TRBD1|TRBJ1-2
TGTGCCACCAGCAGATTAGAGAACCGGGACAGGGAAAACTATGGCTACACCTTC
CATSRLENRDRENYGYTF
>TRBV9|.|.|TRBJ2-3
TGTGCCAGCAGCTCTCAAGGGGGGGGTAATCCAGATACGCAGTATTTT
CASSSQGGGNPDTQYF
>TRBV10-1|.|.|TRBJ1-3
TGCGCAGCAGGGCAGGCCCCGATCCCCTTTTCTGGAAACACCATATATTTT
CAAGQAPIPFSGNTIYF
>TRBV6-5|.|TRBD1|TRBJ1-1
TGTGCCAGCAGAACAGGGGGTAGAGCTTTCTTT
CASRTGGRAFF
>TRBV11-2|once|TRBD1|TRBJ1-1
TGTGCCAGCAGCTTAGTCGGATGTGACAGGGGACTCTCAGGTGAAGCTTTCTTT
CASSLVGCDRGLSGEAFF
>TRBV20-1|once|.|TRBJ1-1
TGCAGTGCTAGAAGAGGTGAAGCTTTCTTT
CSARRGEAFF
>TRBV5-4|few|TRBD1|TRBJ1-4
TGTGCCAGCAGCTTGGGCAGGGGGCGGGATGAAAAACTGTTTTTT
CASSLGRGRDEKLFF
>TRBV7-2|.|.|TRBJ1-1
TGTGCCAGCAGCTTAGGACGGGAACTTATTCGAGAAGCTTTCTTT
CASSLGRELIREAFF
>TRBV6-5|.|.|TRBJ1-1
TGTGCCAGCAGTCGGGGGGGCACTGAAGCTTTCTTT
CASSRGGTEAFF
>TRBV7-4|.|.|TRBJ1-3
TGTGCCAGCAGCTGGGGCGGGGGTCGGGGAAACACCATATATTTT
CASSWGGGRGNTIYF
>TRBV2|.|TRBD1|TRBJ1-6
TGTGCCAGCCGGGCGACAGGGTTCTTCTATAATTCACCCCTCCACTTT
CASRATGFFYNSPLHF
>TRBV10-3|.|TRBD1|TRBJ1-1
TGTGCCTCCCGGGACAGGGGGCCTGAAGCTTTCTTT
CASRDRGPEAFF
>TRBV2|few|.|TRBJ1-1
TGTGCCAGCAAGCGGGACACTGAAGCTTTCTTT
CASKRDTEAFF
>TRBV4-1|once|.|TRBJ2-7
TGCGCCAGCAGCCAAGTTATTCGGGTCGCAGCCTCCTACGAGCAGTACTTC
CASSQVIRVAASYEQYF
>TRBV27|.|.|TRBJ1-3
TGTGCCAGCAGTTTAGAGGCAGGGGGAAACACCATATATTTT
CASSLEAGGNTIYF
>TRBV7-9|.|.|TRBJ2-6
TGTGCCAGCAGCTCACAGGGAAGGTCTGGGGCCAACGTCCTGACTTTC
CASSSQGRSGANVLTF
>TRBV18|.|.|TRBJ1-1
TGTGCCAGCTCAACGACCAGGGACTTAATTACGGACCCGATAATGAACACTGAAGCTTTCTTT
CASSTTRDLITDPIMNTEAFF
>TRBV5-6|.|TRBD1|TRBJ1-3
TGTGCCAGCAGCTCGCGGGGGGCTCAGGGGGGTGGAAACACCATATATTTT
CASSSRGAQGGGNTIYF
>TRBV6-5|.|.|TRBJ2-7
TGTGCCAGCAGTGCTACCTACGAGCAGTACTTC
CASSATYEQYF
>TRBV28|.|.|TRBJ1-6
TGTGCCAGCAGTCGGGGGGGAGGTTCACCCCTCCACTTT
CASSRGGGSPLHF
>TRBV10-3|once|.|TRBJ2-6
TGTGCCATCGGACTCGGACAGCCGAGTTCCACTGGGGCCAACGTCCTGACTTTC
CAIGLGQPSSTGANVLTF
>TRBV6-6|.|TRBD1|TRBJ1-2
TGTGCCAGCCGTGGGACGGGACAGGACCTTTCCTATGGCTACACCTTC
CASRGTGQDLSYGYTF
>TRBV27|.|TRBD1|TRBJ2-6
TGTGCCAGCAGTTTACAAGGACAGGGGGTTGTCTCTGGGGCCAACGTCCTGACTTTC
CASSLQGQGVVSGANVLTF
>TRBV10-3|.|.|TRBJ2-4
TGTGCCATGGTCTTTGCGCTAGCCAAAAACATTCAGTACTTC
CAMVFALAKNIQYF
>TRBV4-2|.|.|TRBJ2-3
TGTGCCAGCAGCCTCCGACAGGGCACAGATACGCAGTATTTT
CASSLRQGTDTQYF
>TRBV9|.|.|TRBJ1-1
TGTGCCAGCAGCGTTGGGGGGTACACTGAAGCTTTCTTT
CASSVGGYTEAFF
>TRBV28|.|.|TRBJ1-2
TGTGCCAGCAGTTTCTCTACGACAGTGTATCCTGGCGGCTACACCTTC
CASSFSTTVYPGGYTF
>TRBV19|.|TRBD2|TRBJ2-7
TGTGCCAGTAGCCCTAACGCTCATCGGGGGGTATCCTACGAGCAGTACTTC
CASSPNAHRGVSYEQYF
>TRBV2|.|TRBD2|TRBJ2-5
TGTGCCGATGCCAGGGGTAGCGGGGCCCAAGAGACCCAGTACTTC
CADARGSGAQETQYF
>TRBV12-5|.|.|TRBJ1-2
TGTGCTAGTGGTTTGGTACGGGTCGTTGGGGCAGGGCCCTATGGCTACACCTTC
CASGLVRVVGAGPYGYTF
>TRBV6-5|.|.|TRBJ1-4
TGTGCCAGCAGTTCTCGGGAGACCGCAACTAATGAAAAACTGTTTTTT
CASSSRETATNEKLFF
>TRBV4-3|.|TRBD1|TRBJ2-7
TGCGCCAGCAGCCAAGATAGAGGGACAGGGGGATACGAGCAGTACTTC
CASSQDRGTGGYEQYF
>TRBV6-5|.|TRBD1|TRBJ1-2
TGTGCCAGCAGTTACCAGGACAGGGGTGGCTATGGCTACACCTTC
CASSYQDRGGYGYTF
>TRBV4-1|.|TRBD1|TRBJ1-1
TGCGCCACCAACCGGGACAGGGGGCGAGGGAACACTGAAGCTTTCTTT
CATNRDRGRGNTEAFF
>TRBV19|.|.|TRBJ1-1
TGTGCCGTAAGTGGGCCTCCCTCTACCTTGAACACTGAAGCTTTCTTT
CAVSGPPSTLNTEAFF
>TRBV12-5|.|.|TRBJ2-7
TGTGCTAGTGGCCCTAAACCCACAGGGAGGGGGACCTACGAGCAGTACTTC
CASGPKPTGRGTYEQYF
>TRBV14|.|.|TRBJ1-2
TGTGCCAGCAGCCATATGGGCAGGGGAGAAGCTAACTATGGCTACACCTTC
CASSHMGRGEANYGYTF
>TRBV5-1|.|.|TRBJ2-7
TGCGCCAGCAGCTCCGCGGGCTCCTACGAGCAGTACTTC
CASSSAGSYEQYF
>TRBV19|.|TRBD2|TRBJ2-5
TGTGCCAGTAGTATATCGGCGGGGGGCGGGGCGTACCAAGAGACCCAGTACTTC
CASSISAGGGAYQETQYF
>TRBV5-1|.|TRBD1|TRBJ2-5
TGCGCCAGCAGCACGCCCGGACAGGGCCAAGAGACCCAGTACTTC
CASSTPGQGQETQYF
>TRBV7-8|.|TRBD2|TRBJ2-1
TGTGCCAGCAGCTTATCTAGCGGGGGGGAAAATGAGCAGTTCTTC
CASSLSSGGENEQFF
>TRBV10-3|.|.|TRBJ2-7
TGTGCCACCTTAGTAGGAGGTTACGAGCAGTACTTC
CATLVGGYEQYF
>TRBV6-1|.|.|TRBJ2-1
TGTGCCAGCAGTCTAGGGGCCTCGGGAGATAATGAGCAGTTCTTC
CASSLGASGDNEQFF
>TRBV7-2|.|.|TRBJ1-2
TGTGCCAGCAGCTTTGCGGGATCCGGCTACACCTTC
CASSFAGSGYTF
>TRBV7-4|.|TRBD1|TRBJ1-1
TGTGCCAGCAGCTTACAGGGGGACTGGGCTGAAGCTTTCTTT
CASSLQGDWAEAFF
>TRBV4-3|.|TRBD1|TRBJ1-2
TGCGCCAGCAGCCAAGACTTCACCGGGACAGGGGGCGTCGTTTGGGGTGGCTACACCTTC
CASSQDFTGTGGVVWGGYTF